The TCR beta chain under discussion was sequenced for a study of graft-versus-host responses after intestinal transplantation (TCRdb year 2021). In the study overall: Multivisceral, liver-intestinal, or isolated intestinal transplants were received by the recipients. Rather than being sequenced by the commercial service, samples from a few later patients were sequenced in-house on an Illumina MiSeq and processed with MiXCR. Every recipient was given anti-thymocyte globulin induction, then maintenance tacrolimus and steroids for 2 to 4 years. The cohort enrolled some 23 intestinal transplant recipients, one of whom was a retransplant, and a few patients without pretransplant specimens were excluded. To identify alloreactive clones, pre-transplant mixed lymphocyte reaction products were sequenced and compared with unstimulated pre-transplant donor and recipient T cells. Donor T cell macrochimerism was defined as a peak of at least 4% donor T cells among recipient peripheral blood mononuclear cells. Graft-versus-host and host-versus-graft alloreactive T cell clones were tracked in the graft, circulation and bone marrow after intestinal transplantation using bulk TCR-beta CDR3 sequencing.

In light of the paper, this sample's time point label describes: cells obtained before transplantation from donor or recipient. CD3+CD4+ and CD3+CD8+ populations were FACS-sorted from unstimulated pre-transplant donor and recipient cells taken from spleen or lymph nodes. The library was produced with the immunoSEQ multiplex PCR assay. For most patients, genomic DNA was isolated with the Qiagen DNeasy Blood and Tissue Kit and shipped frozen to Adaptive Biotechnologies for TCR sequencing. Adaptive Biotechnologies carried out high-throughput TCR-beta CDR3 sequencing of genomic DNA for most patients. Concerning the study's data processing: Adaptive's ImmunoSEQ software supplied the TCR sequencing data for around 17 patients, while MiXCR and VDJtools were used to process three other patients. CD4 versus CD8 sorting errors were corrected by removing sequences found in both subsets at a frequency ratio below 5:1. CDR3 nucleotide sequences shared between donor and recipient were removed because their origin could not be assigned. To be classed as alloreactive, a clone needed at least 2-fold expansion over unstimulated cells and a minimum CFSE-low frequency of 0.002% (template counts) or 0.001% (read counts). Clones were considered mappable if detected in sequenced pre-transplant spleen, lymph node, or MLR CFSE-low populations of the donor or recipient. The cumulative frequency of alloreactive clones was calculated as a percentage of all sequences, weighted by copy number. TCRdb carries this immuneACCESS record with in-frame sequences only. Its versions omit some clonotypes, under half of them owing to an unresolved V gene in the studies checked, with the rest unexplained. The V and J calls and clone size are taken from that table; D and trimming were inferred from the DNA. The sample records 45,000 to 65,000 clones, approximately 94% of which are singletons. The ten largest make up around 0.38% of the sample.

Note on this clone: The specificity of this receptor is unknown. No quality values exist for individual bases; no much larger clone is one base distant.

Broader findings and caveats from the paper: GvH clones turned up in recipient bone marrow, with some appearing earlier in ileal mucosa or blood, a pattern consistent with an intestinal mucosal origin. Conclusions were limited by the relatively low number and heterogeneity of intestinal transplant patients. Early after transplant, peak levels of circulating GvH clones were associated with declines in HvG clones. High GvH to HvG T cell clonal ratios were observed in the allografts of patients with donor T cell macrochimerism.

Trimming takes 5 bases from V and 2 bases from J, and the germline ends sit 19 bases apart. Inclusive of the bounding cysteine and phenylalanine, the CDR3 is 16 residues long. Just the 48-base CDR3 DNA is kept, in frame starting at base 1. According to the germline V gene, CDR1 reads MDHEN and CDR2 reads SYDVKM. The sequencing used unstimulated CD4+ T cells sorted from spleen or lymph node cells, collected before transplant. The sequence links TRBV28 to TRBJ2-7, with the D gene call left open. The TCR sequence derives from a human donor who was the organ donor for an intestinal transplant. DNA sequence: TGTGCCAGCAGTCCATCAGCCCTTCCTAATCCCTACGAGCAGTACTTC. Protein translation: CASSPSALPNPYEQYF.